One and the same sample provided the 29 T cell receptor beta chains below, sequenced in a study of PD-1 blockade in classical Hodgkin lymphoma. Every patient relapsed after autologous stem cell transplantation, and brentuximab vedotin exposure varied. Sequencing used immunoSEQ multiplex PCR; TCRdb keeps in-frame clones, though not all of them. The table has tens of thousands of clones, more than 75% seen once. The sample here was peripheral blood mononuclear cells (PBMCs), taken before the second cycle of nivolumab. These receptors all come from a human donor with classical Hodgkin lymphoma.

The CDR3 DNA sequence: TGCGCCAGCAGCTCTCCCACTAGCGGCGGTCCCTACAATGAGCAGTTCTTC. As protein: CASSSPTSGGPYNEQFF. The genes are TRBV5-1 and TRBJ2-1; 8 bases match TRBD2. The V gene end was trimmed by 3 bases and the J gene end by 2 bases; junction bases not matched to a gene: 10. CDR3 length equals 17 residues. Germline loops: CDR1 SGHRS, CDR2 YFSETQ.

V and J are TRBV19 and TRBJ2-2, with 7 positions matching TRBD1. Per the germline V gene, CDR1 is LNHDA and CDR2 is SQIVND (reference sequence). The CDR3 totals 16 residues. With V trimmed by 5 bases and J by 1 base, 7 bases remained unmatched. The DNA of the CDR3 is TGTGCCAGTAGTTCCGACAGGGCGGTGAACACCGGGGAGCTGTTTTTT. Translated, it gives CASSSDRAVNTGELFF.

The CDR3: CASSPHILTNTGELFF. The CDR3 DNA follows: TGTGCCAGCTCGCCCCATATACTCACGAACACCGGGGAGCTGTTTTTT. The chain has TRBV18 and TRBJ2-2; D uncertain. Trimming left V 6 bases short and J 0 bases short, with 14 bases between. Germline V gene data show CDR1 as KGHSH and CDR2 as LQKENI. This CDR3 has 16 residues.

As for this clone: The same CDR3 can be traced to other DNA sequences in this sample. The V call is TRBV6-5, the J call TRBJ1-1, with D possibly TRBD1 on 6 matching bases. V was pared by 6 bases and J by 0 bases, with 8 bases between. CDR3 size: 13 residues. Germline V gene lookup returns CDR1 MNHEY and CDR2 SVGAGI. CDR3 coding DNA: TGTGCCAGCAGCCGGACAGTGAACACTGAAGCTTTCTTT. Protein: CASSRTVNTEAFF.

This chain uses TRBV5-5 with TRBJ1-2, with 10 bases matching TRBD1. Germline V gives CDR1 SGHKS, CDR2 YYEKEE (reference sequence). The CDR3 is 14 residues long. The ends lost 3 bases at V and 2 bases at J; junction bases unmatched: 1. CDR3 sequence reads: CASSSDRGNYGYTF. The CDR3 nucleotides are TGTGCCAGCAGCTCGGACAGGGGGAACTATGGCTACACCTTC.

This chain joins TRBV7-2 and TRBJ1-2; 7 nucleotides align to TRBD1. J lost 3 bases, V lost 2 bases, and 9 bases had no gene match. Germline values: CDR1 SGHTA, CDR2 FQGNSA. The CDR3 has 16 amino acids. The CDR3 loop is CASSLSLWDRDYGYTF. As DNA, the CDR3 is TGTGCCAGCAGCTTATCCTTGTGGGACAGAGACTATGGCTACACCTTC. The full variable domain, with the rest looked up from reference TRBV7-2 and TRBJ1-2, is GAGVSQSPSNKVTEKGKDVELRCDPISGHTALYWYRQSLGQGLEFLIYFQGNSAPDKSGLPSDRFSAERTGGSVSTLTIQRTQQEDSAVYLCASSLSLWDRDYGYTFGSGTRLTVV.

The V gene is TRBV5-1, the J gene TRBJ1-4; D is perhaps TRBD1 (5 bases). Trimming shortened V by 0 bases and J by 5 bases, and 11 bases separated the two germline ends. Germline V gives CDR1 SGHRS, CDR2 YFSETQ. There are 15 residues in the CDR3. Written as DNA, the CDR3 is TGCGCCAGCAGCTTGGCAAGACGGGACAATGAAAAACTGTTTTTT. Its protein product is CASSLARRDNEKLFF.

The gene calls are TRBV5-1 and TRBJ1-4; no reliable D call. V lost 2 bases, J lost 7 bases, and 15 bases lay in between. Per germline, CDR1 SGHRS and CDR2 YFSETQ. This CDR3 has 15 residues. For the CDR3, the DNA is TGCGCCAGCAGCTTAGGGTGGATAGAGGGTGAAAAACTGTTTTTT. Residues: CASSLGWIEGEKLFF.

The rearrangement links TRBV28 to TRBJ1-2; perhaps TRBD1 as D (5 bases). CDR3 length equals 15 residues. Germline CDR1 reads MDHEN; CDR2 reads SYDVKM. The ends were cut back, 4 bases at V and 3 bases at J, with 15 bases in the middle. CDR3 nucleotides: TGTGCCAGCAGTTCGCAGACAGTCCGGGACTATGGCTACACCTTC. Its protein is CASSSQTVRDYGYTF.

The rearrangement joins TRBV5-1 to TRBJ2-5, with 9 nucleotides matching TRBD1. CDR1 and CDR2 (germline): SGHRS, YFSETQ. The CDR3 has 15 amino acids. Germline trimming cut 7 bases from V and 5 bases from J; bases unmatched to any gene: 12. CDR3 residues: CASRKQGAERETQYF. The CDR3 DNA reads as TGCGCCAGCCGTAAACAGGGGGCGGAGAGGGAGACCCAGTACTTC.

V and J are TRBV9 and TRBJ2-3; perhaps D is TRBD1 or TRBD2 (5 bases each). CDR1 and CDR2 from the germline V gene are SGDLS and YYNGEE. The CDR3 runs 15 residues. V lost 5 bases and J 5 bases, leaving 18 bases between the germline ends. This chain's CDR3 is CASRRTGAYGDTQYF. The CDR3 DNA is TGTGCCAGCAGGCGCACCGGGGCGTATGGAGATACGCAGTATTTT.

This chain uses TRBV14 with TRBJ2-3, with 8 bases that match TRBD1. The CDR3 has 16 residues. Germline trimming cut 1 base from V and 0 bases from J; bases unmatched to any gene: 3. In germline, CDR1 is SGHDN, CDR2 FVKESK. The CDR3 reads CASSQVRGHSTDTQYF. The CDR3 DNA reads TGTGCCAGCAGCCAAGTCAGGGGGCATAGCACAGATACGCAGTATTTT.

The CDR3 protein is CAIMGGLGQPQHF. CDR3 DNA: TGTGCCATCATGGGGGGTCTAGGACAGCCCCAGCATTTT. The V and J genes are TRBV10-3 and TRBJ1-5; perhaps TRBD1 as D (5 bases). There are 13 residues in the CDR3. Germline CDR1 ENHRY, CDR2 SYGVKD. With 7 bases removed from V and 7 bases from J, the gap between germline ends came to 14 bases.

CDR3 sequence reads: CASSLAQETQYF. The CDR3 DNA is TGTGCCAGCAGCTTAGCACAAGAGACCCAGTACTTC. The chain joins TRBV11-1 to TRBJ2-5; D is ambiguous. Trimming took 0 bases from V and 2 from J, leaving 1 base between them. In germline, CDR1 is SGHAT, CDR2 FQDESV (reference sequence). This CDR3 has 12 residues.

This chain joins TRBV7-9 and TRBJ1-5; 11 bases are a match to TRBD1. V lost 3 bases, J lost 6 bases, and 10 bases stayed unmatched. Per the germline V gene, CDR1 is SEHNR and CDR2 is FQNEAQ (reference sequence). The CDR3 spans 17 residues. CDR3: CASSFGTGGSAIQPQHF. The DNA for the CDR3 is TGTGCCAGCAGCTTTGGGACAGGGGGATCAGCGATTCAGCCCCAGCATTTT.

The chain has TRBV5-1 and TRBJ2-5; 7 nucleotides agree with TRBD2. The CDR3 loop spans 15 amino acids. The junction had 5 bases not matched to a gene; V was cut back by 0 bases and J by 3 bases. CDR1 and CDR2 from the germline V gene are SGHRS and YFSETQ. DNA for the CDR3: TGCGCCAGCAGCTTGGTGGGGAGGGCTAAAGAGACCCAGTACTTC. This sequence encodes CASSLVGRAKETQYF.

CDR3 residues: CASSLGLAGPELFF. The CDR3 nucleotides are TGCGCCAGCTCACTAGGACTAGCGGGACCGGAGCTGTTTTTT. This sequence joins TRBV4-1 and TRBJ2-2, with 12 nucleotides matching TRBD2. The J segment lost 10 bases and the V segment lost 8 bases, leaving 8 bases of the junction unmatched. Germline V gene data show CDR1 as MGHRA and CDR2 as YSYEKL. The CDR3 spans 14 residues.

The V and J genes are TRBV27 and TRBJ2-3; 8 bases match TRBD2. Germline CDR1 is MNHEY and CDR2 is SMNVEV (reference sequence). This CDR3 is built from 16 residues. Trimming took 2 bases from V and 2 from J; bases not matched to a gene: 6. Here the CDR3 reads CASSLRGGGNTDTQYF. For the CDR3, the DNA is TGTGCCAGCAGTTTAAGAGGCGGGGGGAACACAGATACGCAGTATTTT.

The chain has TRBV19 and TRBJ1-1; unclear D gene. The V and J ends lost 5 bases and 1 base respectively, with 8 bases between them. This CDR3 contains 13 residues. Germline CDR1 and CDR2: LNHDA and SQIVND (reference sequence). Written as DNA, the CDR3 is TGTGCCAGTAGTGTCGGGTCGAACACTGAAGCTTTCTTT. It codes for CASSVGSNTEAFF.

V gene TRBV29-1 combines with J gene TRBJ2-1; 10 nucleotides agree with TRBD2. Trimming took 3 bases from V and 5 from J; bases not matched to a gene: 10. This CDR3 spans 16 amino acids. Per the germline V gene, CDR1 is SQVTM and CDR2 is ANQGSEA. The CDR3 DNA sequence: TGCAGCGTTGATTGGGTTCTAGCGGGGGTCAACAATGAGCAGTTCTTC. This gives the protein CSVDWVLAGVNNEQFF.

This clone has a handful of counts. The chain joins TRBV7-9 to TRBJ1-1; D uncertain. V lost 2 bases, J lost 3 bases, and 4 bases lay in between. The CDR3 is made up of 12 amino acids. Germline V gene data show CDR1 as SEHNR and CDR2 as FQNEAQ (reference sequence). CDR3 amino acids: CASSLSDTEAFF. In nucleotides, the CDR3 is TGTGCCAGCAGCTTATCCGACACTGAAGCTTTCTTT.

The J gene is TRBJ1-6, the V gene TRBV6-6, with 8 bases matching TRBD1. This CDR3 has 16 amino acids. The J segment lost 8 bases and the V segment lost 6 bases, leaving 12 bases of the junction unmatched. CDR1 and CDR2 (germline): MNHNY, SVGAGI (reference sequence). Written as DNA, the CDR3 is TGTGCCAGCAGCGTTGGGACCCAGGGGGCATATTCACCCCTCCACTTT. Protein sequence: CASSVGTQGAYSPLHF.

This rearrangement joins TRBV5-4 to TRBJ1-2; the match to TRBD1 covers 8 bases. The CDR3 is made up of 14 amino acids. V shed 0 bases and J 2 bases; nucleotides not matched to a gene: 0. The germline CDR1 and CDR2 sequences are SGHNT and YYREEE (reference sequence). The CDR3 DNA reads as TGTGCCAGCAGCTTGGACAGGGGGAACTATGGCTACACCTTC. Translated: CASSLDRGNYGYTF.

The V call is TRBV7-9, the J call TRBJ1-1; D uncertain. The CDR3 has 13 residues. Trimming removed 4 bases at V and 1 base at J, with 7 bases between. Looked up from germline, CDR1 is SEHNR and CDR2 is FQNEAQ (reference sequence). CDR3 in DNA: TGTGCCAGCAGCTCAGACGGGAACACTGAAGCTTTCTTT. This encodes CASSSDGNTEAFF.

This CDR3 reads CASRAGGNEQFF. The CDR3 DNA is TGCGCCAGCAGGGCGGGGGGCAATGAGCAGTTCTTC. The chain has TRBV5-1 and TRBJ2-1, with 8 bases matching TRBD2. The CDR3 loop spans 12 amino acids. Germline V CDR1 and CDR2: SGHRS, YFSETQ. The junction had 1 base not matched to a gene; V was cut back by 5 bases and J by 6 bases.

The CDR3 region is CASSQEADTSYSEPLHF. As DNA, the CDR3 is TGTGCCAGCAGCCAAGAGGCAGATACTTCATACTCGGAACCCCTCCACTTT. V and J are TRBV4-2 and TRBJ1-6, with D uncertain. The germline V and J ends were trimmed by 0 bases and 12 bases, with 21 bases remaining between them. Germline V CDR1 and CDR2: LGHNA, YNFKEQ. This CDR3 is 17 amino acids long.

The CDR3 here is CASSWTGGEGYTF. In DNA, the CDR3 is TGCGCCAGCAGCTGGACAGGGGGCGAGGGCTACACCTTC. This chain links TRBV5-1 with TRBJ1-2, with TRBD1 matching over 11 bases. Looked up from germline, CDR1 is SGHRS and CDR2 is YFSETQ. The V and J ends lost 3 bases and 8 bases, in that order; junction bases with no gene match: 3. The CDR3 covers 13 residues.

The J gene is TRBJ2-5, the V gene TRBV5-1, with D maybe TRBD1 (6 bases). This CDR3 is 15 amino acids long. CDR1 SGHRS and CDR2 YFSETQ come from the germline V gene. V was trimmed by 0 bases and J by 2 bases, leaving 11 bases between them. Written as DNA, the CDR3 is TGCGCCAGCAGCTTGGAAACAGGGAAACAAGAGACCCAGTACTTC. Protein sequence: CASSLETGKQETQYF.

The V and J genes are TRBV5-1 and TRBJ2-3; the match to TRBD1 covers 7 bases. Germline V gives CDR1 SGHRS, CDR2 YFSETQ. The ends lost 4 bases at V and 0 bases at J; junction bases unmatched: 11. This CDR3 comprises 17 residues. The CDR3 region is CASSPPTGPTSTDTQYF. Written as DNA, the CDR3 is TGCGCCAGCAGCCCCCCGACAGGGCCTACTAGCACAGATACGCAGTATTTT. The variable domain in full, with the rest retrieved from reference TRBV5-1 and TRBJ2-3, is KAGVTQTPRYLIKTRGQQVTLSCSPISGHRSVSWYQQTPGQGLQFLFEYFSETQRNKGNFPGRFSGRQFSNSRSEMNVSTLELGDSALYLCASSPPTGPTSTDTQYFGPGTRLTVL.